This TCR beta chain was recorded in a study of CD4 T cells in relation to SARS-CoV-2 and coronaviruses. Across the study: ViraFEST: roughly 10-day antigen culture of PBMCs, then TCR beta CDR3 sequencing. Controls used an HIV-1 Nef peptide pool or no peptide.

Unexposed donor CD4+ T cells date from about 2011-2018, before the COVID-19 pandemic. After roughly ten days of culture, CD4+ T cells were isolated. Worth noting for this clone: The antigen is undetermined.

TCRdb keeps only in-frame clones here, not all; method: immunoSEQ multiplex PCR. The table has 20,000 to 25,000 clones, over 60% seen once. The origin of this receptor is a human donor in good health. Sequencing was done on a sample of CD4+ T cells from PBMCs, cultured in vitro.

The CDR3 is CASSLVGGAYGYTF. CDR3 in DNA: TGTGCCAGCAGCTTAGTCGGGGGAGCCTATGGCTACACCTTC. This chain joins TRBV5-4 and TRBJ1-2; tentatively, D is TRBD1 (5 bases). Germline lookup yields CDR1 SGHNT and CDR2 YYREEE (reference sequence). This CDR3 has 14 amino acids. Trimming pared 2 bases from V and 4 bases from J, leaving 12 bases between.